The 3 T cell receptor beta chains below come from one sample, sequenced in a study of T-cell reconstitution after alpha-beta-depleted transplantation in children. The TCRbeta library incorporated unique molecular identifiers. MiXCR was run by TCRdb on the PCR reads, yielding one entry per CDR3 protein. The sample holds about 98,000 distinct CDR3 sequences, roughly a quarter seen once. The source material was PBMCs, sampled before TCRalphabeta/CD19-depleted stem cell transplant. These receptors came from a boy younger than 10 with acute lymphoblastic leukemia, due to receive a stem cell transplant.

This clonotype was seen only a few times. The chain uses TRBV6-4 and TRBJ2-6, with no clear D. Trimming left V 4 bases short and J 0 bases short, with 4 bases between. CDR3 size: 14 residues. Germline CDR1 reads MRHNA; CDR2 reads SNTAGT. Written as DNA, the CDR3 is TGTGCCAGCAGTGCGCTCTCTGGGGCCAACGTCCTGACTTTC. Protein product: CASSALSGANVLTF.

The rearrangement links TRBV7-2 to TRBJ2-2; D may correspond to TRBD1 or TRBD2 (5 bases each). The germline V gene has CDR1 SGHTA and CDR2 FQGNSA. V shed 5 bases and J shed 4 bases, with 20 bases lying between them. The CDR3 consists of 17 residues. The CDR3 sequence: CASSANRDATFTGELFF. CDR3 in DNA: TGTGCCAGCAGCGCAAACCGGGACGCAACGTTCACCGGGGAGCTGTTTTTT.

The rearrangement joins TRBV27 to TRBJ2-6, with D possibly being TRBD1 (5 bases). Looked up from germline, CDR1 is MNHEY and CDR2 is SMNVEV (reference sequence). CDR3 length equals 14 residues. The V end was cut by 8 bases, the J end by 2 bases, with 10 bases between. CDR3 nucleotide sequence: TGTGCCAGCGGGGCTGGAGCTGGGGCCAACGTCCTGACTTTC. This gives the protein CASGAGAGANVLTF.